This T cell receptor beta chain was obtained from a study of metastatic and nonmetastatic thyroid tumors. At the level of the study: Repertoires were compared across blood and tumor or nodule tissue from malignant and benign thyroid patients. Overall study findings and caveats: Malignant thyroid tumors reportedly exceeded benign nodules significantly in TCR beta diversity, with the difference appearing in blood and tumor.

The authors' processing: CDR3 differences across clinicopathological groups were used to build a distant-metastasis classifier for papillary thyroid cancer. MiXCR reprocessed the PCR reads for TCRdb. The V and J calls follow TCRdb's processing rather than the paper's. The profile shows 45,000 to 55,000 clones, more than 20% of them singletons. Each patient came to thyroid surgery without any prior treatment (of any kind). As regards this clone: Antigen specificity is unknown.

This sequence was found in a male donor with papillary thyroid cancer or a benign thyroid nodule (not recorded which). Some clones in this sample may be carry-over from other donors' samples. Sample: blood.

DNA for the CDR3: TGTGCCACCCGGGCAGGGGGCGGCACCGGGGAGCTGTTTTTT. As protein: CATRAGGGTGELFF. The rearrangement uses TRBV10-3 and TRBJ2-2; 8 bases are a match to TRBD1. The germline CDR1 and CDR2 sequences are ENHRY and SYGVKD. J lost 4 bases, V lost 10 bases, and 8 bases had no gene match. The CDR3 has 14 amino acids.